These 29 T cell receptor beta chains were sequenced from one sample in a study of T cell responses to AZD1222 COVID-19 vaccine. Sequencing was performed with immunoSEQ multiplex PCR; in TCRdb, only in-frame clones are kept and a portion is missing. The sample consists of approximately 120,000 clones, approximately 87% of them appearing once. The source was peripheral blood, collected on day 0 of AZD1222 vaccination. The source is an adult in good health.

A note on this clone: One junction end disagrees with the germline gene, perhaps due to a read error. The CDR3 nucleotides are TGTGCCTGGAGTTTAGACAGGGACGATCGGGACTTC. It is translated as CAWSLDRDDRDF. V is TRBV30 and J is TRBJ2-7; 7 nucleotides align to TRBD1. The CDR3 runs to 12 residues. Germline V CDR1 and CDR2: GTSNPN, SVGIG (reference sequence).

The chain uses TRBV6-5 and TRBJ2-4, with TRBD2 matching 11 bases. The V segment lost 5 bases and the J segment 8 bases; nucleotides outside the gene matches: 8. Germline CDR1 MNHEY, CDR2 SVGAGI. The CDR3 sequence is 15 residues long. CDR3 protein: CASSLAGGPLDIQYF. For the CDR3, the DNA is TGTGCCAGCAGTCTAGCGGGAGGCCCCCTGGACATTCAGTACTTC.

CDR3 DNA sequence: TGTGCCAGCAGCTGGGACGGGGAGACCCAGTACTTC. Encoded protein: CASSWDGETQYF. V and J are TRBV7-9 and TRBJ2-5; D might be TRBD1 or TRBD2, each matching 5 bases. V lost 4 bases to trimming and J lost 5 bases, with 8 bases between them. The CDR3 loop spans 12 amino acids. Germline assignment: CDR1 SEHNR and CDR2 FQNEAQ (reference sequence).

This chain links TRBV5-6 with TRBJ2-1; D is perhaps TRBD1 or TRBD2 (5 bases each). The V end was cut by 4 bases, the J end by 9 bases, with 20 bases between. The CDR3 contains 15 residues. Germline loops: CDR1 SGHDT, CDR2 YYEEEE. The CDR3 sequence: CASSLPGPERIEQFF. CDR3 nucleotide sequence: TGTGCCAGCAGCCTACCGGGACCAGAAAGAATTGAGCAGTTCTTC.

The V call is TRBV5-1, the J call TRBJ2-7, with TRBD2 matching over 8 bases. CDR3 length equals 15 residues. After removal of 3 bases from V and 6 bases from J, the junction contained 11 bases not matched to a gene. CDR1 SGHRS and CDR2 YFSETQ come from the germline V gene. The DNA of the CDR3 is TGCGCCAGCAGCTCCGGGGGGGGACTTTCGTTCGAGCAGTACTTC. Its translation is CASSSGGGLSFEQYF. Full variable domain (remainder filled in from reference TRBV5-1 and TRBJ2-7): KAGVTQTPRYLIKTRGQQVTLSCSPISGHRSVSWYQQTPGQGLQFLFEYFSETQRNKGNFPGRFSGRQFSNSRSEMNVSTLELGDSALYLCASSSGGGLSFEQYFGPGTRLTVT.

The gene calls are TRBV11-2 and TRBJ2-3, with D uncertain. The germline gives CDR1 SGHAT, CDR2 FQNNGV. Trimming took 0 bases from V and 0 from J, leaving 22 bases between them. CDR3 size: 20 residues. CDR3 loop: CASSLDLYARLEASTDTQYF. DNA of the CDR3: TGTGCCAGCAGCTTAGATTTATACGCTCGGTTAGAGGCAAGCACAGATACGCAGTATTTT.

The chain couples TRBV28 to TRBJ1-4; possibly TRBD1 for D (5 bases). The germline CDR1 and CDR2 sequences are MDHEN and SYDVKM. This CDR3 region has 14 residues. V was clipped by 4 bases and J by 5 bases, with 11 bases between them. CDR3 DNA: TGTGCCAGCAGTTCCGGGACGCCGAATGAAAAACTGTTTTTT. Translation gives CASSSGTPNEKLFF. The complete variable domain, with remaining parts taken from reference TRBV28 and TRBJ1-4, reads DVKVTQSSRYLVKRTGEKVFLECVQDMDHENMFWYRQDPGLGLRLIYFSYDVKMKEKGDIPEGYSVSREKKERFSLILESASTNQTSMYLCASSSGTPNEKLFFGSGTQLSVL.

The chain joins TRBV4-2 to TRBJ2-2; D perhaps matches TRBD1 (6 bases). Germline CDR1 is LGHNA and CDR2 is YNFKEQ. This CDR3 is 16 amino acids long. Trimming shortened V by 4 bases and J by 5 bases, and 17 bases separated the two germline ends. The CDR3 sequence: CASSRVTTGLTGELFF. Written as DNA, the CDR3 is TGTGCCAGCAGCCGAGTAACCACAGGGTTAACCGGGGAGCTGTTTTTT.

The chain recombines TRBV7-3 with TRBJ2-6; perhaps TRBD1 as D (5 bases). The CDR3 length is 16 residues. The V end was cut by 5 bases, the J end by 3 bases, with 14 bases between. From germline, CDR1 is SGHTA and CDR2 FQGTGA. CDR3: CASSPDSLGGANVLTF. The CDR3 nucleotides read TGTGCCAGCAGCCCTGACAGTTTGGGTGGGGCCAACGTCCTGACTTTC.

The rearrangement uses TRBV3-1 (or the pseudogene TRBV3-2) and TRBJ2-6; D not certain. The V and J ends lost 6 bases and 2 bases respectively, with 8 bases between them. CDR3 size: 14 residues. Germline V gene lookup returns CDR1 LGHDT and CDR2 YNNKEL (reference sequence). The CDR3 region is CASSKEPGANVLTF. CDR3 coding DNA: TGTGCCAGCAGTAAAGAACCTGGGGCCAACGTCCTGACTTTC.

The chain is built from TRBV28 and TRBJ2-6, with 7 bases fitting TRBD1. CDR1 and CDR2 (germline): MDHEN, SYDVKM. J lost 0 bases, V lost 6 bases, and 8 bases had no gene match. There are 17 residues in the CDR3. CDR3 sequence reads: CASRGGQAPSGANVLTF. CDR3 DNA: TGTGCCAGCAGGGGTGGACAGGCACCCTCTGGGGCCAACGTCCTGACTTTC.

The chain carries TRBV28 and TRBJ1-5, with unresolved D. Germline V gene sequence: CDR1 MDHEN, CDR2 SYDVKM. Trimming stripped 10 bases from V and 0 bases from J, with 19 bases between. The CDR3 is made up of 16 amino acids. The CDR3 sequence is CATLRRMVTSNQPQHF. The CDR3 DNA is TGTGCCACCCTGCGACGAATGGTTACTAGCAATCAGCCCCAGCATTTT.

The J gene is TRBJ1-5, the V gene TRBV7-2; 8 nucleotides match TRBD1. Trimming took 3 bases from V and 3 from J; bases not matched to a gene: 4. Looked up from germline, CDR1 is SGHTA and CDR2 is FQGNSA. CDR3 size: 15 residues. CDR3 DNA sequence: TGTGCCAGCAGCTTTCAGGGGGCCCTCAATCAGCCCCAGCATTTT. Translation gives CASSFQGALNQPQHF.

The chain recombines TRBV21-1 with TRBJ2-1; the tabulated D call, TRBD1, remains unverified against the DNA. TRBV21-1 is termed a pseudogene. CDR3 length: 15 amino acids. CDR3 loop: CASSKRETRHNEQFF. CDR3 bases: TGTGCCAGCAGCAAGCGAGAGACACGGCACAATGAGCAGTTCTTC.

The chain has TRBV2 and TRBJ2-2; D might be TRBD1 (6 bases). With 7 bases removed from V and 4 bases from J, the gap between germline ends came to 16 bases. CDR3 length equals 15 residues. Germline loops: CDR1 SNHLY, CDR2 FYNNEI. CDR3 residues: CASNPVGGFTGELFF. CDR3 DNA sequence: TGTGCCAGCAACCCGGTAGGGGGATTCACCGGGGAGCTGTTTTTT.

The chain joins TRBV19 to TRBJ1-5; D unclear. The length of the CDR3 is 14 residues. Germline lookup yields CDR1 LNHDA and CDR2 SQIVND (reference sequence). The germline V and J ends were trimmed by 4 bases and 3 bases, with 10 bases remaining between them. CDR3 sequence (DNA): TGTGCCAGTAGTAGTCGCCCCTCCAATCAGCCCCAGCATTTT. This gives the protein CASSSRPSNQPQHF. The full variable domain, in which reference TRBV19 and TRBJ1-5 provide the parts outside the CDR3, is DGGITQSPKYLFRKEGQNVTLSCEQNLNHDAMYWYRQDPGQGLRLIYYSQIVNDFQKGDIAEGYSVSREKKESFPLTVTSAQKNPTAFYLCASSSRPSNQPQHFGDGTRLSIL.

This chain links TRBV6-2 or TRBV6-3 with TRBJ2-1; 9 nucleotides align to TRBD2. V was pared by 6 bases and J by 0 bases, with 6 bases of the junction left unmatched. Germline V lookup: CDR1 MNHEY, CDR2 SVGEGT. The CDR3 covers 16 residues. CDR3 coding DNA: TGTGCCAGCAGCATAAGCGGGAGGAGCTCCTACAATGAGCAGTTCTTC. Its translation is CASSISGRSSYNEQFF.

V usage is TRBV2 and J usage is TRBJ1-1, with 9 bases fitting TRBD1. This CDR3 contains 16 residues. Looked up from germline, CDR1 is SNHLY and CDR2 is FYNNEI. V shed 6 bases, J shed 0 bases, and the junction held 8 bases outside the gene matches. CDR3 in amino acids: CASSVDRGFMNTEAFF. The CDR3 DNA reads TGTGCCAGCAGCGTGGACAGGGGATTCATGAACACTGAAGCTTTCTTT.

This clone was seen a handful of times. The J gene is TRBJ1-4, the V gene TRBV5-1, with D perhaps matching TRBD1 (5 bases). The germline gives CDR1 SGHRS, CDR2 YFSETQ. The CDR3 totals 13 residues. V was cut by 7 bases and J by 4 bases, with 11 bases left in between. The CDR3 loop is CASRRDHNEKLFF. Here the CDR3 DNA reads TGCGCCAGCCGGAGGGACCATAATGAAAAACTGTTTTTT.

This chain connects TRBV5-4 to TRBJ1-2; 7 bases align to TRBD1. With V trimmed by 4 bases and J by 8 bases, 8 bases remained unmatched. Looked up from germline, CDR1 is SGHNT and CDR2 is YYREEE (reference sequence). CDR3 length: 13 residues. The CDR3 DNA is TGTGCCAGCAGCCCGGGACAGCAGCCCGGCTACACCTTC. Translating it yields CASSPGQQPGYTF.

This clone has just one count. The rearrangement joins TRBV6-2 or TRBV6-3 to TRBJ2-6; D tentatively fits TRBD1 or TRBD2 (5 bases each). Trimming removed 2 bases from V and 0 bases from J, with 14 bases in between. The germline CDR1 and CDR2 sequences are MNHEY and SVGEGT. The CDR3 is 18 residues long. The CDR3, as DNA: TGTGCCAGCAGTTACCCGGGACGGCCAAGCTCTGGGGCCAACGTCCTGACTTTC. It translates to CASSYPGRPSSGANVLTF.

The chain links TRBV7-2 to TRBJ1-2; possible D gene TRBD1, 6 bases. Germline values: CDR1 SGHTA, CDR2 FQGNSA. Trimming took 3 bases from V and 6 from J, leaving 14 bases between them. The CDR3 totals 14 residues. DNA for the CDR3: TGTGCCAGCAGCTTTCAGGGGTATTTAGATGGCTACACCTTC. Translating it yields CASSFQGYLDGYTF.

V is TRBV28 and J is TRBJ1-4; tentative D call: TRBD1 (6 bases). This CDR3 spans 16 amino acids. Trimming removed 5 bases from V and 8 bases from J, with 21 bases in between. CDR1 MDHEN and CDR2 SYDVKM come from the germline V gene. The CDR3 sequence is CASSREQGQGKEKLFF. CDR3 DNA: TGTGCCAGCAGTAGAGAACAGGGTCAAGGTAAAGAAAAACTGTTTTTT.

The chain uses TRBV10-3 and TRBJ2-2; 14 nucleotides agree with TRBD2. V gave up 9 bases and J gave up 6 bases; unmatched junction bases: 3. This CDR3 comprises 14 residues. From germline, CDR1 is ENHRY and CDR2 SYGVKD. This CDR3 is CAIGTSGSPGELFF. The CDR3 DNA follows: TGTGCCATAGGGACTAGCGGGAGCCCCGGGGAGCTGTTTTTT.

This clone was detected a few times. The V gene is TRBV5-1, the J gene TRBJ2-5, with TRBD1 matching 8 bases. The J segment lost 1 base and the V segment lost 4 bases, leaving 9 bases of the junction unmatched. The CDR3 is 16 residues long. The V gene's germline CDR1 is SGHRS and CDR2 YFSETQ. The CDR3 loop is CASSPLGQGGQETQYF. For the CDR3, the DNA is TGCGCCAGCAGCCCATTAGGACAGGGCGGCCAAGAGACCCAGTACTTC.

The chain uses TRBV5-1 and TRBJ2-1; 11 bases line up with TRBD2. Trimming cost V 4 bases and J 9 bases; bases outside gene matches: 9. The CDR3 consists of 15 residues. Germline V gene data show CDR1 as SGHRS and CDR2 as YFSETQ. The DNA of the CDR3 is TGCGCCAGCAGCCCAGGACTAGCGGGTTCGGGTGAGCAGTTCTTC. It translates to CASSPGLAGSGEQFF.

The chain is built from TRBV4-2 and TRBJ1-4; maybe TRBD1 (5 bases). Germline V lookup: CDR1 LGHNA, CDR2 YNFKEQ. Trimming left V 0 bases short and J 8 bases short, with 13 bases between. CDR3 length: 15 residues. The CDR3 coding sequence is TGTGCCAGCAGCCAAGATGAGGGGAATGGCGAAAAACTGTTTTTT. It encodes CASSQDEGNGEKLFF.

This chain joins TRBV28 and TRBJ2-7; possibly TRBD1 for D (6 bases). This CDR3 comprises 14 residues. Germline assignment: CDR1 MDHEN and CDR2 SYDVKM. Trimming left V 3 bases short and J 3 bases short, with 12 bases between. The CDR3 region is CASSFGQNRYEQYF. In DNA form, the CDR3 reads TGTGCCAGCAGTTTCGGACAGAACCGCTACGAGCAGTACTTC.

The count of this clone is one. This chain uses TRBV28 with TRBJ1-5; D not resolved. V was pared by 1 base and J by 6 bases, with 10 bases between. Per germline, CDR1 MDHEN and CDR2 SYDVKM. The CDR3 runs 14 residues. This chain's CDR3 is CASSLSGGSQPQHF. CDR3 DNA: TGTGCCAGCAGTTTATCCGGAGGGAGTCAGCCCCAGCATTTT.